This TCR beta chain was obtained from a study of CD8 T cells in ankylosing spondylitis. There are 13 residues in the CDR3. The V gene lost 1 base and the J gene lost 10 bases, with 8 bases spanning the gap. Per germline, CDR1 SGHDN and CDR2 FVKESK. TCRdb re-derived calls from the 5' RACE reads in MiXCR, one entry per CDR3 protein. The repertoire has 200,000 or so distinct CDR3 sequences, around a sixth of them found once; the top ten carry around 4.7%. At least ten counts were recorded for this clonotype. Input material: blood, either unsorted or a sorted T cell fraction (not recorded which). This TCR came from a male donor under 30 with ankylosing spondylitis or in good health (not recorded which). The gene calls are TRBV14 and TRBJ1-6; D call uncertain. The CDR3, as DNA: TGTGCCAGCAGCCAAGGTGGGATCTCACCCCTCCACTTT. The encoded protein is CASSQGGISPLHF.